The rows below give T cell receptor beta chains drawn from one sample of a study of OX40 agonist ivuxolimab in advanced cancers. Repertoires were generated with immunoSEQ multiplex PCR, while TCRdb's copy carries only in-frame clones and drops some. The sample contains roughly 45,000 clones, about 79% of which appear only once. The starting material was CD4+ or CD8+ T cells sorted from blood, obtained in a trial of the OX40 agonist ivuxolimab. These receptors all stem from an adult with an advanced solid tumor such as melanoma, head and neck, liver or kidney cancer. Each CDR3 is given with its conserved first and last residue. The D gene is left open where the match is weak. Part of the rows lack a size; the others show once, few, many or a class for expanded clones.

D,V,J,size,CDR3,DNA
-,TRBV7-9,TRBJ2-1,-,CASSPISARYNEQFF,TGTGCCAGCAGCCCCATTTCCGCACGATACAATGAGCAGTTCTTC
TRBD2,TRBV7-9,TRBJ2-7,few,CASSSSRLAGYEQYF,TGTGCCAGCAGCTCTAGCAGACTAGCGGGTTACGAGCAGTACTTC
-,TRBV25-1,TRBJ1-5,few,CASSPSEGRSNQPQHF,TGTGCCAGCAGCCCCTCTGAAGGCCGTAGCAATCAGCCCCAGCATTTT
-,TRBV9,TRBJ1-1,-,CASSVVAANTEAFF,TGTGCCAGCAGCGTAGTGGCGGCGAACACTGAAGCTTTCTTT
-,TRBV27,TRBJ2-4,-,CASSRTGGQNIQYF,TGTGCCAGCAGCCGTACCGGGGGCCAAAACATTCAGTACTTC
-,TRBV20-1,TRBJ2-1,once,CSASSDEQFF,TGCAGTGCTAGTTCCGATGAGCAGTTCTTC
TRBD1,TRBV27,TRBJ1-2,-,CASSLIRPLGTGINYGYTF,TGTGCCAGCAGTTTAATTCGGCCCCTCGGGACAGGGATTAACTATGGCTACACCTTC
TRBD2,TRBV6-5,TRBJ2-3,-,CASQRGLAVTDTQYF,TGTGCCAGCCAAAGGGGACTAGCGGTCACAGATACGCAGTATTTT
TRBD2,TRBV19,TRBJ2-5,-,CASSMGTSGLGETQYF,TGTGCCAGTAGTATGGGGACTAGCGGACTAGGGGAGACCCAGTACTTC
-,TRBV2,TRBJ2-1,-,CASSDYSPFF,TGTGCCAGCAGTGACTACTCGCCGTTCTTC
-,TRBV2,TRBJ1-1,once,CASSERGPLNTEAFF,TGTGCCAGCAGTGAAAGGGGACCCTTGAACACTGAAGCTTTCTTT
TRBD2,TRBV7-9,TRBJ2-1,-,CASSLARGSGSNEQFF,TGTGCCAGCAGCTTAGCGCGTGGTAGCGGGAGCAATGAGCAGTTCTTC
-,TRBV5-4,TRBJ1-2,-,CASSLDRVGGYTF,TGTGCCAGCAGCTTGGACAGGGTCGGAGGCTACACCTTC
TRBD1,TRBV25-1,TRBJ2-5,-,CASTPKTGLAETQYF,TGTGCCAGCACTCCCAAGACAGGGTTAGCAGAGACCCAGTACTTC
TRBD1,TRBV7-7,TRBJ2-2,-,CASSLGTGGNTGELFF,TGTGCCAGCAGCTTAGGGACAGGGGGCAACACCGGGGAGCTGTTTTTT
TRBD1,TRBV5-1,TRBJ1-4,-,CASSPGTGFSGGELFF,TGCGCCAGCAGCCCCGGGACAGGGTTTTCGGGAGGGGAACTGTTTTTT
-,TRBV5-1,TRBJ2-2,-,CASSFGAGELFF,TGCGCCAGCAGCTTTGGCGCCGGGGAGCTGTTTTTT
TRBD2,TRBV10-3,TRBJ2-7,-,CAISEGLAVGYEQYF,TGTGCCATCAGTGAAGGACTAGCGGTAGGCTACGAGCAGTACTTC
-,TRBV5-6,TRBJ1-1,-,CASSLWGNTEAFF,TGTGCCAGCAGCTTGTGGGGGAACACTGAAGCTTTCTTT
-,TRBV11-2,TRBJ2-7,-,CASSPLDASYEQYF,TGTGCCAGCAGCCCCCTAGATGCGAGCTACGAGCAGTACTTC
-,TRBV5-1,TRBJ2-3,-,CASERGAGTDTQYF,TGCGCCAGCGAACGGGGGGCGGGGACAGATACGCAGTATTTT
-,TRBV7-9,TRBJ2-1,few,CASSSMRGYNEQFF,TGTGCCAGCAGCTCCATGAGGGGATACAATGAGCAGTTCTTC